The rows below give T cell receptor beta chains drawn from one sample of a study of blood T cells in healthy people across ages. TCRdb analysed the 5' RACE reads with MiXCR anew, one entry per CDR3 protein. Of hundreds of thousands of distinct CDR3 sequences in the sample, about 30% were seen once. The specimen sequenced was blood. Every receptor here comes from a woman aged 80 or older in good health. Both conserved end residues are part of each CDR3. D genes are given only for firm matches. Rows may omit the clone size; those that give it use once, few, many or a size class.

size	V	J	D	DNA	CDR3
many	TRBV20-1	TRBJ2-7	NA	TGCAGTGCTAGATCCCCGCAGCAGGGCTCCTACGAGCAGTACTTC	CSARSPQQGSYEQYF
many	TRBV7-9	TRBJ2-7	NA	TGTGCCAGCAGGAGGTCGGGGGGCGTCGACGAGCAGTACTTC	CASRRSGGVDEQYF
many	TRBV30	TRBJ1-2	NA	TGTGCCTGGAACCCGGGGGGGCCATCCTATGGCTACACCTTC	CAWNPGGPSYGYTF
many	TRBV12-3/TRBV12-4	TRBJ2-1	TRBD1	TGTGCCAGCAGCTCCGGGACAGAGCTCGATGAGCAGTTCTTC	CASSSGTELDEQFF
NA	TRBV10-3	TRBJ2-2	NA	TGTGCCATCAGTGCTGGGAAAGGGGACCCCGGGGAGCGGTTTTTT	CAISAGKGDPGERFF
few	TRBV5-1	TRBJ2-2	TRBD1	TGCGCCAGCAGCTTGGCCGTAGACAGGGTGGCCGGGGAGCTGTTTTTT	CASSLAVDRVAGELFF
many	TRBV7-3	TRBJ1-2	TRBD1	TGTGCCAGCATTGGGGACAGCGACTATGGCTACACCTTC	CASIGDSDYGYTF
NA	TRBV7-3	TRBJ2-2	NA	TGTGCCAGCAGCTTAAATTTCGGCACGAACACCGGGGAGCGGTTTTTT	CASSLNFGTNTGERFF
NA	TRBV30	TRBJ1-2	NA	TGTGCCTGGAGTTTGCTACCCTATGGCTACACCTTC	CAWSLLPYGYTF
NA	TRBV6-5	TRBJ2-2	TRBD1	TGTGCCAGCAGACGGGGACAGAAGAACACCGGGGAGCTGTTTTTT	CASRRGQKNTGELFF
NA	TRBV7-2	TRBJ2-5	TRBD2	TGTGCCAGCAGCTCCGACCCGGGACTAGCAGAGACCCAGTACTTC	CASSSDPGLAETQYF
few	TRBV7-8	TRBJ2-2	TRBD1	TGTGCCAGCAGCCCAGGGGGCTCGGGTATGGCCGGGGAGCTGTTTTTT	CASSPGGSGMAGELFF
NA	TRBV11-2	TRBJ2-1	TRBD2	TGTGCCAGCAGTTCCCCGGGGGGGGGTTATGTCAATGAGCAGTTCTTC	CASSSPGGGYVNEQFF
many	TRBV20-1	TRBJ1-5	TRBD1	TGCAGTGCTAGAGAGGGGTCAGGGGGATTAAACAATCAGCCCCAGCATTTT	CSAREGSGGLNNQPQHF
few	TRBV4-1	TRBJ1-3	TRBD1	TGCGCCAGCAGTCTGGACAGGGGACGTGGAAACACCATATATTTT	CASSLDRGRGNTIYF
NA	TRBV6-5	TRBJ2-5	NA	TGTGCCGGCAGTCCTACCGGACGGAGAGTTTATAATGAGCAGTACTTC	CAGSPTGRRVYNEQYF
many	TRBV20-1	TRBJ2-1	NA	TGCAGTGCCCGTACTACCTACAATGAGCAGTTCTTC	CSARTTYNEQFF
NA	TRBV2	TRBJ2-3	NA	TGTGCCAGCAGACAGGATAGGGGCACAGATGCGCAGTATTTT	CASRQDRGTDAQYF
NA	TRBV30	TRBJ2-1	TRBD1	TGTGCCTGGAGGGACAGGACAGCTAGGGTCTACAATGAGCAGTTCTTC	CAWRDRTARVYNEQFF
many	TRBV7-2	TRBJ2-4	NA	TGTGCCAGCAGCTTAACGGGGGAAAGAAACATTCAGTACTTC	CASSLTGERNIQYF
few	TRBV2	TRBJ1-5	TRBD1	TGTGCCAGCAGGCGGGACAGGATTAGCAATCAGCCCCAGCATTTT	CASRRDRISNQPQHF
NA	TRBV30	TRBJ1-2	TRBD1	TGTGCCTGGAGGAGAGACAGGGGGGTGTCGTATGGCTACACCTTC	CAWRRDRGVSYGYTF
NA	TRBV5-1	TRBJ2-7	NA	TGCGCCAGCAGCTTTCAGGGGTCCCACTACGAGCAGTACTTC	CASSFQGSHYEQYF
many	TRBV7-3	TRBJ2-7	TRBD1	TGTGCCAGCAGCTCGGGACAGGGTTTAGGCGAGCAGTACTTC	CASSSGQGLGEQYF
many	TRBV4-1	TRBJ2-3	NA	TGCGCCAGCAGCCACCCCGGTTCGATAGGGGGGGCAAAAGATACGCAGTATTTT	CASSHPGSIGGAKDTQYF
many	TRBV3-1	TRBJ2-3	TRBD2	TGTGCCAGCAGCCAAGTGGGGACTAGCGGGGGGGCCCCCGATACGCAGTATTTT	CASSQVGTSGGAPDTQYF
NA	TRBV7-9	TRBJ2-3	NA	TGTGCCAGCAGTAAGGGGGGCAGGGGCCCAGATACGCAGTATTTT	CASSKGGRGPDTQYF
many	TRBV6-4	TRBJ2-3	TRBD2	TGTGCCAGCAGAAGTCGGGGGGGCGGATCAGATACGCAGTATTTT	CASRSRGGGSDTQYF
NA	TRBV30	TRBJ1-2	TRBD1	TGTGCCTGGACCTTATACAGGGGCCCTAACTATGGCTACACCTTC	CAWTLYRGPNYGYTF
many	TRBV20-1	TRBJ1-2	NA	TGCAGTGCTAGAGATCCCGGGAAACTGAACTATGGCTACACCTTC	CSARDPGKLNYGYTF
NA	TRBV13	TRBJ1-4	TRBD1	TGTGCCGGCAGCTCGTCGACCGGGACAGGGGGCTCAAGGCTGTTTTTT	CAGSSSTGTGGSRLFF
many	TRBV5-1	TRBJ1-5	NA	TGCGCCAGCAGCTTCAGCGGGGATCAGCCCCAGCATTTT	CASSFSGDQPQHF
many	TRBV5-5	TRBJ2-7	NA	TGTGCCAGCAGCTTGGAGGTCGGGCAGGCCTCAAGGTTCTACGAGCAGTACTTC	CASSLEVGQASRFYEQYF
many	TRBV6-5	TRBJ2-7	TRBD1	TGTGCCAGCAGTGGCGGCCGGGACAGCTCAGAGCAGTACTTC	CASSGGRDSSEQYF
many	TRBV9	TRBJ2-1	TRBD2	TGTGCCAGCAGCGCCCAACTCGGACTAGCGAGGGATGAGCAGTTCTTC	CASSAQLGLARDEQFF
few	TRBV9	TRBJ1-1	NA	TGTGCCAGCAGCGTAGAAGGGGATGCCACTGAAGCTTTCTTT	CASSVEGDATEAFF
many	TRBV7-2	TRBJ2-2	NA	TGTGCCAGCAGCCCTAACACCGGGGAGCTGTTTTTT	CASSPNTGELFF
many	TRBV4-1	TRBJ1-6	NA	TGCGCCAGCAGCCGGACCTGGAGACCGTCACCCCTCCACTTT	CASSRTWRPSPLHF
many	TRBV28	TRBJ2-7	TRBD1	TGTGCCAGCAACAGTGGACAGGGGGCCTACGAGCAGTACTTC	CASNSGQGAYEQYF
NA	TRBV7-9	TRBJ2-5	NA	TGTGCCAGCAGCGTAGGAAGCGCCGGAGAGACCCAGTACTTC	CASSVGSAGETQYF
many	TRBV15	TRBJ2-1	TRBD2	TGTGCCACCACAACCGAGCTAGCGGGGGAGCAGTTCTTC	CATTTELAGEQFF